This TCR beta chain was sequenced for a study of shared clonotypes between healthy human individuals. Worth noting for this clone: The target antigen is unknown.

Overall study results and limits: Although depth was large, rarefaction showed that sequencing of the sorted subsets was incomplete.

In the naive CD8 group, cells lacked CD45RO and were positively selected for CCR7, so terminally differentiated effector memory CD45RA+ cells were left out. Germline CDR1 is SGHKS and CDR2 is YYEKEE (reference sequence). Between the trimmed V and J ends, which lost 2 bases and 3 bases, there was a span of 12 bases. The CDR3 is made up of 15 amino acids. Several immunoSEQ plates received, in even portions, the genomic DNA of each subset. Method: immunoSEQ multiplex PCR; TCRdb's copy keeps in-frame clones and lacks some. Of about 1,800,000 clones listed, about 95% are singletons. V usage is TRBV5-5 and J usage is TRBJ1-5; possible D gene TRBD1, 6 bases. The sequenced material came from naive CD8+ T cells sorted from blood. This sequence originates from a young man in good health. CDR3: CASSFGQSPNQPQHF. In nucleotides, the CDR3 is TGTGCCAGCAGCTTCGGACAGTCTCCCAATCAGCCCCAGCATTTT.